Each of the 13 T cell receptor beta chains below was sequenced from the same sample in a study of immune evolution from preneoplasia to lung adenocarcinoma. The data were produced by immunoSEQ multiplex PCR, yet TCRdb's version contains in-frame clones alone and is incomplete. This sample has thousands of clones, with approximately 83% found just once. The sample consisted of FFPE atypical adenomatous hyperplasia tissue from the lung. Subset defined: atypical adenomatous hyperplasia (AAH), lung preneoplasia. The receptors derive from a person between 65 and 79 years old with lung adenocarcinoma.

The chain employs TRBV7-3 and TRBJ2-1; tentative D call: TRBD1 (6 bases). V gave up 4 bases and J gave up 9 bases, with 7 bases separating them. This CDR3 spans 11 amino acids. The germline V gene has CDR1 SGHTA and CDR2 FQGTGA. CDR3 sequence (DNA): TGTGCCAGCAGCTCAGGGGTTGAGCAGTTCTTC. It translates to CASSSGVEQFF.

V is TRBV6-5 and J is TRBJ1-5; 7 bases fit TRBD1. In germline, CDR1 is MNHEY, CDR2 SVGAGI. The CDR3 is 13 amino acids. V shed 5 bases, J shed 6 bases, and the junction held 4 bases outside the gene matches. The CDR3 loop is CASSDREGQPQHF. CDR3 DNA: TGTGCCAGCAGTGACAGGGAGGGTCAGCCCCAGCATTTT.

J is TRBJ1-4 and V is TRBV6-5; D possibly corresponds to TRBD1 (5 bases). V was cut by 1 base and J by 8 bases, with 8 bases left in between. Germline CDR1 and CDR2: MNHEY and SVGAGI. The CDR3 has 13 residues. The CDR3 protein is CASSYYQGEKLFF. CDR3 bases: TGTGCCAGCAGTTACTATCAGGGAGAAAAACTGTTTTTT.

This chain joins TRBV9 and TRBJ2-3; no firm D call. V shed 0 bases and J shed 5 bases, with 16 bases lying between them. CDR1 is SGDLS and CDR2 is YYNGEE in the germline V gene. This CDR3 has 16 residues. The CDR3 here is CASSVADSRAKDTQYF. The CDR3 DNA reads as TGTGCCAGCAGCGTAGCAGATAGCCGGGCAAAAGATACGCAGTATTTT.

The chain has TRBV2 and TRBJ2-7; 10 bases are a match to TRBD1. The CDR3 has 15 residues. After removal of 1 base from V and 2 bases from J, the junction contained 2 bases not matched to a gene. The germline V gene encodes CDR1 SNHLY and CDR2 FYNNEI. The CDR3: CASSEGTGGAYEQYF. Here the CDR3 DNA reads TGTGCCAGCAGTGAAGGGACAGGGGGAGCCTACGAGCAGTACTTC.

This clone was observed a single time. The chain joins TRBV28 to TRBJ2-1; possibly TRBD1 or TRBD2 for D (5 bases each). Deletions cut 8 bases from V and 7 bases from J, with 12 bases between. Germline values: CDR1 MDHEN, CDR2 SYDVKM. This CDR3 is 12 amino acids long. In nucleotides, the CDR3 is TGTGCCAGCTTGACGAGGGGAAATGAGCAGTTCTTC. Residues: CASLTRGNEQFF.

The chain employs TRBV19 and TRBJ2-5; 11 bases line up with TRBD1. Germline V CDR1 and CDR2: LNHDA, SQIVND (reference sequence). The CDR3 contains 16 residues. J lost 3 bases, V lost 2 bases, and 5 bases had no gene match. DNA of the CDR3: TGTGCCAGTAGTATAAGGACAGGGGGCGTTGAAGAGACCCAGTACTTC. It yields the protein CASSIRTGGVEETQYF.

This rearrangement joins TRBV10-3 to TRBJ2-1; no clear D gene. V was clipped by 2 bases and J by 7 bases, with 6 bases between them. Germline loops: CDR1 ENHRY, CDR2 SYGVKD. The CDR3 loop spans 12 amino acids. DNA of the CDR3: TGTGCCATCAGTGAGCTGGGTAATGAGCAGTTCTTC. Its translation is CAISELGNEQFF.

The chain has TRBV2 and TRBJ2-1; no reliable D call. The germline V gene has CDR1 SNHLY and CDR2 FYNNEI. Trimming cost V 5 bases and J 9 bases, with 5 bases left between them. The CDR3 contains 10 residues. Here the CDR3 DNA reads TGTGCCAGCAGTTTCGTTGAGCAGTTCTTC. This gives the protein CASSFVEQFF.

In regard to this clone: An end of the junction differs from the germline gene, which may be a read error. The gene calls are TRBV7-7 and TRBJ2-2, with unresolved D. Germline values: CDR1 SSHAT, CDR2 FNYEAQ (reference sequence). The CDR3 has 13 amino acids. The CDR3: CASSLDNRGELFF. The CDR3 nucleotides are TGTGCTAGCAGCTTAGACAACCGCGGGGAGCTGTTTTTT.

This rearrangement joins TRBV2 to TRBJ2-7; possible D gene TRBD2, 6 bases. Germline CDR1 is SNHLY and CDR2 is FYNNEI. CDR3 length: 12 residues. The V end was cut by 4 bases, the J end by 6 bases, with 10 bases between. The CDR3 coding sequence is TGTGCCAGCAGTGGCCGGGGGATCGAGCAGTACTTC. It yields the protein CASSGRGIEQYF.

The chain employs TRBV7-9 and TRBJ2-1, with a weak D call TRBD2 (5 bases). The V gene lost 6 bases and the J gene lost 7 bases, with 16 bases spanning the gap. Per germline, CDR1 SEHNR and CDR2 FQNEAQ (reference sequence). This CDR3 is 14 amino acids long. CDR3 region: CASRPTGGGNEQFF. In nucleotides, the CDR3 is TGTGCCAGCAGACCCACCGGTGGCGGGAATGAGCAGTTCTTC.

The gene calls are TRBV18 and TRBJ2-7; TRBD1 matches 12 bases. Germline-derived CDR1 and CDR2 are KGHSH and LQKENI. The ends lost 6 bases at V and 4 bases at J; junction bases unmatched: 4. The CDR3 totals 14 residues. The CDR3: CASSTGQGAYEQYF. CDR3 DNA: TGTGCCAGCTCGACGGGACAGGGGGCTTACGAGCAGTACTTC.